Below are 27 T cell receptor beta chains sequenced from a single sample in a study of T-cell memory formation after mild COVID-19. One entry per CDR3 protein, called by TCRdb with MiXCR from the 5' RACE reads. The profile shows tens of thousands of distinct CDR3 sequences, about 12% of them singletons. The sequencing input was PBMCs or a T cell subset sorted from them (not recorded which). The receptors here all came from a man younger than 30 who had mild COVID-19 (a few samples of this study predate the infection). Cell type and time point are not known.

In this sample, this clonotype turned up a few times. This chain uses TRBV5-1 with TRBJ2-7, with TRBD1 identical over 9 bases. CDR1 and CDR2 from the germline V gene are SGHRS and YFSETQ. The CDR3 covers 14 residues. The trim removed 4 bases at V and 4 bases at J, leaving 6 bases unmatched. CDR3 sequence (DNA): TGCGCCAGCAGCCCGGACAGGGGATCGTACGAGCAGTACTTC. It translates to CASSPDRGSYEQYF.

A few counts support this clonotype. V gene TRBV5-4 combines with J gene TRBJ2-1, with D possibly matching TRBD2 (6 bases). V lost 2 bases, J lost 9 bases, and 12 bases lay in between. The V gene's germline CDR1 is SGHNT and CDR2 YYREEE (reference sequence). There are 13 residues in the CDR3. CDR3: CASSFPGVSEQFF. CDR3 DNA: TGTGCCAGCAGCTTTCCGGGGGTGTCTGAGCAGTTCTTC.

In its sample, this clonotype was seen a few times. V usage is TRBV28 and J usage is TRBJ2-1, with TRBD1 identical over 7 bases. The CDR3 is made up of 11 amino acids. V lost 6 bases, J lost 15 bases, and 8 bases stayed unmatched. Germline CDR1 MDHEN, CDR2 SYDVKM. DNA of the CDR3: TGTGCCAGCAGAAACCGGGACAGACCGTTCTTC. This sequence encodes CASRNRDRPFF.

The chain links TRBV9 to TRBJ2-1, with D unresolved. V lost 6 bases to trimming and J lost 10 bases, with 8 bases between them. This CDR3 spans 10 amino acids. The V gene's germline CDR1 is SGDLS and CDR2 YYNGEE. The CDR3 loop reads CASNRREQFF. CDR3 DNA sequence: TGTGCCAGCAATCGGCGAGAGCAGTTCTTC.

V usage is TRBV12-3 or TRBV12-4 and J usage is TRBJ2-3; D not resolved. V dropped 6 bases and J dropped 1 base, with 8 bases sitting between them. The CDR3 consists of 13 residues. This CDR3 is CASRRLRTDTQYF. The CDR3, as DNA: TGTGCCAGCAGGCGCCTTCGCACAGATACGCAGTATTTT.

The chain employs TRBV4-3 and TRBJ2-2, with 7 bases aligning to TRBD1. The CDR3 consists of 16 residues. Trimming removed 4 bases from V and 5 bases from J; junction bases left unmatched: 10. Germline-derived CDR1 and CDR2 are LGHNA and YSLEER. The CDR3 sequence: CASSPQGTVRTGELFF. The CDR3 DNA is TGCGCCAGCAGCCCCCAAGGGACAGTCCGGACCGGGGAGCTGTTTTTT.

As for this clonotype: The junction departs from the called germline gene at one end, perhaps through a read error. This rearrangement joins TRBV11-2 to TRBJ2-2; a weak D match, TRBD1 (6 bases). This CDR3 region has 13 residues. Per the germline V gene, CDR1 is SGHAT and CDR2 is FQNNGV. The CDR3 loop reads CASSPPQGSELIF. The CDR3 DNA sequence: TGTGCCAGCAGCCCCCCGCAGGGGTCAGAGCTGATTTTT.

This sequence joins TRBV28 and TRBJ2-3; maybe TRBD1 (5 bases). Germline V gene sequence: CDR1 MDHEN, CDR2 SYDVKM. The CDR3 contains 15 residues. V was pared by 7 bases and J by 2 bases, with 16 bases between. CDR3 bases: TGTGCCAGCACGGGTAGCAGGGCCTACACAGATACGCAGTATTTT. It specifies CASTGSRAYTDTQYF.

Many counts were recorded for this clonotype. The chain uses TRBV7-9 and TRBJ1-5, with D perhaps TRBD1 (5 bases). V lost 7 bases to trimming and J lost 9 bases, with 13 bases between them. This CDR3 has 12 amino acids. Germline V gene lookup returns CDR1 SEHNR and CDR2 FQNEAQ (reference sequence). The CDR3 spells CASTTGAGPQHF. The CDR3 bases are TGTGCCAGCACCACCGGGGCGGGGCCCCAGCATTTT.

This chain joins TRBV9 and TRBJ1-1; weak D call: TRBD1 (5 bases). The length of the CDR3 is 16 residues. Per germline, CDR1 SGDLS and CDR2 YYNGEE. Trimming shortened V by 0 bases and J by 3 bases, and 15 bases separated the two germline ends. This chain's CDR3 is CASSVGLGGGYTEAFF. The CDR3 nucleotides are TGTGCCAGCAGCGTAGGGCTCGGTGGGGGATACACTGAAGCTTTCTTT. Variable domain in full (rest from reference TRBV9 and TRBJ1-1): DSGVTQTPKHLITATGQRVTLRCSPRSGDLSVYWYQQSLDQGLQFLIQYYNGEERAKGNILERFSAQQFPDLHSELNLSSLELGDSALYFCASSVGLGGGYTEAFFGQGTRLTVV.

On this clonotype: At one end, the junction sequence differs from germline, possibly due to a read error. The chain combines TRBV4-3 with TRBJ1-4; TRBD1 is a possible D gene (6 bases). The CDR3 contains 19 residues. CDR1 is LGHNA and CDR2 is YSLEER in the germline V gene. The CDR3 DNA is TGCGCCAGCAGTCAAGGGCCGGGCAGGGGATACGCAACTAATGAAAAACTGTTTTTT. This encodes CASSQGPGRGYATNEKLFF.

The table lists this clonotype with a few counts. The CDR3 DNA is TGTGCCAGCACCGTCGGGGGAGAGACCCAGTACTTC. This translates into CASTVGGETQYF. The chain combines TRBV12-3 or TRBV12-4 with TRBJ2-5, with a weak D call TRBD2 (6 bases). V was pared by 7 bases and J by 4 bases, with 10 bases between. The CDR3 length is 12 residues.

This clonotype occurred many times. The rearrangement joins TRBV12-3 or TRBV12-4 to TRBJ2-2; unclear D gene. Trimming took 7 bases from V and 1 from J, leaving 13 bases between them. The CDR3 is made up of 15 amino acids. DNA of the CDR3: TGTGCCAGCACCTCCCGGGCCCTGAACACCGGGGAGCTGTTTTTT. Translation: CASTSRALNTGELFF.

The V and J genes are TRBV10-1 and TRBJ2-3, with TRBD1 matching 7 bases. Trimming at V came to 6 bases and at J to 9 bases, leaving 9 bases not matched to a gene. Germline CDR1 WNHNN, CDR2 SYGVQD (reference sequence). This CDR3 has 13 amino acids. The CDR3 DNA reads TGCGCCAGCAGCCAGGACAGGTCCGGAACGCAGTATTTT. Residues: CASSQDRSGTQYF.

This clonotype was detected many times. The chain uses TRBV10-1 and TRBJ2-1; the D call may be TRBD1 or TRBD2 (5 bases each). Looked up from germline, CDR1 is WNHNN and CDR2 is SYGVQD (reference sequence). Trimming left V 0 bases short and J 9 bases short, with 18 bases between. The CDR3 runs 16 residues. DNA of the CDR3: TGCGCCAGCAGTGAGTCCTTGGGGGAAGGTTTTAGTGAGCAGTTCTTC. It translates to CASSESLGEGFSEQFF.

The V and J genes are TRBV6-2 or TRBV6-3 and TRBJ2-3, with 8 bases identical to TRBD2. CDR1 MNHEY and CDR2 SVGEGT come from the germline V gene. The CDR3 covers 16 residues. The V and J ends lost 6 bases and 4 bases, in that order; junction bases with no gene match: 12. The CDR3 spells CASSFIAGSRADTQYF. The CDR3 coding sequence is TGTGCCAGCAGCTTCATAGCGGGGTCCAGAGCAGATACGCAGTATTTT.

This chain links TRBV3-1 with TRBJ1-1, with a tentative D call TRBD1 (5 bases). Germline V gives CDR1 LGHDT, CDR2 YNNKEL (reference sequence). V was cut by 3 bases and J by 8 bases, with 22 bases left in between. This CDR3 contains 16 residues. For the CDR3, the DNA is TGTGCCAGCAGCCAGTCATCTGGAGGGAGGAGGGGAGAAGCTTTCTTT. Translated: CASSQSSGGRRGEAFF. Filled out from reference TRBV3-1 and TRBJ1-1, the complete variable domain reads DTAVSQTPKYLVTQMGNDKSIKCEQNLGHDTMYWYKQDSKKFLKIMFSYNNKELIINETVPNRFSPKSPDKAHLNLHINSLELGDSAVYFCASSQSSGGRRGEAFFGQGTRLTVV.

The J gene is TRBJ1-1, the V gene TRBV29-1; 7 nucleotides align to TRBD1. The CDR3 has 16 residues. Germline assignment: CDR1 SQVTM and CDR2 ANQGSEA. V lost 4 bases to trimming and J lost 2 bases; unmatched junction nucleotides: 13. The CDR3 region has the DNA TGCAGCGTTGGAGGGCAGGGGGGTTTCCAAAACACTGAAGCTTTCTTT. It codes for CSVGGQGGFQNTEAFF.

The genes are TRBV7-2 and TRBJ2-5; a possible D gene is TRBD2 (6 bases). V was shortened by 5 bases and J by 4 bases, with 20 bases between the two germline ends. This CDR3 is built from 16 residues. Germline V gene sequence: CDR1 SGHTA, CDR2 FQGNSA. CDR3 nucleotide sequence: TGTGCCAGCAGCCTAGTGGGAGGTCGGGTACGAGAGACCCAGTACTTC. This translates into CASSLVGGRVRETQYF.

This clonotype was seen ten or more times. The chain uses TRBV7-2 and TRBJ2-3; no firm D call. This CDR3 contains 13 residues. The V end was cut by 1 base, the J end by 5 bases, with 7 bases between. Germline CDR1 SGHTA, CDR2 FQGNSA. The DNA of the CDR3 is TGTGCCAGCAGCTTAGATATTAGAGATACGCAGTATTTT. Amino acids: CASSLDIRDTQYF.

The chain uses TRBV7-2 and TRBJ1-5, with 7 bases aligning to TRBD1. The CDR3 has 14 residues. J lost 4 bases, V lost 5 bases, and 5 bases had no gene match. CDR1 SGHTA and CDR2 FQGNSA come from the germline V gene. The CDR3 DNA sequence: TGTGCCAGCAGCCTTCAACAGGGGAATCAGCCCCAGCATTTT. It yields the protein CASSLQQGNQPQHF.

This clonotype was seen repeatedly, ten times or more. The V gene is TRBV15, the J gene TRBJ2-1, with 9 bases identical to TRBD2. V gave up 5 bases and J gave up 4 bases; unmatched junction bases: 6. The CDR3 covers 15 residues. Germline values: CDR1 LNHNV, CDR2 YYDKDF (reference sequence). The CDR3 DNA reads as TGTGCCACCAGCCTGGGACTAGCAGATTACAATGAGCAGTTCTTC. It yields the protein CATSLGLADYNEQFF.

J is TRBJ2-3 and V is TRBV11-2, with 10 bases identical to TRBD1. This CDR3 has 17 residues. Germline trimming cut 6 bases from V and 4 bases from J; bases unmatched to any gene: 13. Germline-derived CDR1 and CDR2 are SGHAT and FQNNGV. CDR3 loop: CASSSDRGSWGSDTQYF. The CDR3 DNA reads TGTGCCAGCAGTTCGGACAGGGGGTCTTGGGGGTCAGATACGCAGTATTTT.

The rearrangement joins TRBV12-3 or TRBV12-4 to TRBJ2-3; 11 bases are shared with TRBD2. There are 16 residues in the CDR3. The trim removed 3 bases at V and 4 bases at J, leaving 6 bases unmatched. CDR3 residues: CASSFWASGGSDTQYF. Here the CDR3 DNA reads TGTGCCAGCAGTTTCTGGGCTAGCGGGGGGTCAGATACGCAGTATTTT.

The chain employs TRBV11-1 and TRBJ2-3, with TRBD1 matching over 8 bases. This CDR3 region has 18 residues. In germline, CDR1 is SGHAT, CDR2 FQDESV (reference sequence). Trimming removed 5 bases from V and 4 bases from J; junction bases left unmatched: 17. The CDR3 spells CASSPRDRIHRKADTQYF. The DNA of the CDR3 is TGTGCCAGCAGCCCGAGGGACAGGATTCACAGGAAAGCAGATACGCAGTATTTT.

In its sample, this clonotype was seen a few times. The chain joins TRBV2 to TRBJ2-5; 8 bases map to TRBD2. CDR3 size: 15 residues. CDR1 and CDR2 (germline): SNHLY, FYNNEI. V lost 6 bases and J lost 1; bases outside the gene matches: 7. The CDR3 loop reads CASSPFSGVQETQYF. The DNA for the CDR3 is TGTGCCAGCAGCCCCTTTAGCGGGGTCCAAGAGACCCAGTACTTC.

The CDR3 reads CASRGQGATEAFF. CDR3 in DNA: TGTGCCAGCAGGGGACAGGGGGCGACTGAAGCTTTCTTT. The chain links TRBV7-3 to TRBJ1-1; TRBD1 matches at 12 bases. V lost 6 bases, J lost 5 bases, and 1 base stayed unmatched. From germline, CDR1 is SGHTA and CDR2 FQGTGA. There are 13 residues in the CDR3.